What follows are 32 T cell receptor beta chains derived from one specimen sequenced in a study of long-term antiretroviral therapy in people with HIV. Researchers ran immunoSEQ v3.0 at survey level. Assay used: immunoSEQ multiplex PCR; TCRdb lists only in-frame clones, some missing. The sample has some 25,000 clones, 70% to 85% seen once. The sample was unsorted PBMCs, taken 3 years after starting antiretroviral therapy. All receptors derive from a man in his forties or fifties with HIV.

The chain combines TRBV30 with TRBJ1-1; D is ambiguous. V was cut by 0 bases and J by 4 bases, with 9 bases left in between. The CDR3 is 13 amino acids. Germline V gives CDR1 GTSNPN, CDR2 SVGIG (reference sequence). The CDR3: CAWSVGGTTEAFF. CDR3 nucleotide sequence: TGTGCCTGGAGTGTGGGTGGAACCACTGAAGCTTTCTTT. The full variable domain, in which reference TRBV30 and TRBJ1-1 provide the parts outside the CDR3, is SQTIHQWPATLVQPVGSPLSLECTVEGTSNPNLYWYRQAAGRGLQLLFYSVGIGQISSEVPQNLSASRPQDRQFILSSKKLLLSDSGFYLCAWSVGGTTEAFFGQGTRLTVV.

The chain couples TRBV30 to TRBJ2-7, with 10 bases identical to TRBD2. The CDR3 is 16 residues long. Trimming removed 1 base from V and 1 base from J; junction bases left unmatched: 7. Per the germline V gene, CDR1 is GTSNPN and CDR2 is SVGIG (reference sequence). CDR3 amino acids: CAWSERGSGRSYEQYF. CDR3 nucleotide sequence: TGTGCCTGGAGTGAAAGGGGTAGCGGGAGGTCCTACGAGCAGTACTTC.

The chain is built from TRBV6-5 and TRBJ1-4; the D gene is possibly TRBD1 (5 bases). Looked up from germline, CDR1 is MNHEY and CDR2 is SVGAGI. The CDR3 consists of 15 residues. The ends were cut back, 8 bases at V and 6 bases at J, with 19 bases in the middle. The CDR3 DNA reads TGTGCCAGCGGGACCCGGGGGACCGGGGATGAAAAACTGTTTTTT. This codes for CASGTRGTGDEKLFF.

The J gene is TRBJ1-1, the V gene TRBV12-2; the D call TRBD1 from the table was never checked on the DNA. TRBV12-2 is shown as a pseudogene. The CDR3 sequence is 16 residues long. CDR3 bases: TGTGCAAGTCGCTGGTCAGGGGGTATCAAGAACACTGAAGCTTTCTTT. Its protein product is CASRWSGGIKNTEAFF.

This clone has a single count. The CDR3 loop reads CASSLTGASNQPQHF. CDR3 DNA sequence: TGCGCCAGCAGCTTAACAGGGGCGAGCAATCAGCCCCAGCATTTT. The chain carries TRBV5-1 and TRBJ1-5; 7 bases map to TRBD1. Germline CDR1 reads SGHRS; CDR2 reads YFSETQ. Trimming at V came to 2 bases and at J to 1 base, leaving 3 bases not matched to a gene. The CDR3 loop spans 15 amino acids. Based on the CDR3 plus reference TRBV5-1 and TRBJ1-5, the full variable domain is KAGVTQTPRYLIKTRGQQVTLSCSPISGHRSVSWYQQTPGQGLQFLFEYFSETQRNKGNFPGRFSGRQFSNSRSEMNVSTLELGDSALYLCASSLTGASNQPQHFGDGTRLSIL.

V is TRBV7-8 and J is TRBJ2-7; tentative D call: TRBD2 (6 bases). Trimming pared 1 base from V and 2 bases from J, leaving 15 bases between. Germline CDR1 SGHVS, CDR2 FQNEAQ. The CDR3 is 16 amino acids. CDR3 residues: CASSLGRGRATYEQYF. In DNA, the CDR3 is TGTGCCAGCAGCTTAGGGAGGGGCAGGGCAACCTACGAGCAGTACTTC.

This rearrangement joins TRBV27 to TRBJ2-1, with 10 bases aligning to TRBD2. Germline lookup yields CDR1 MNHEY and CDR2 SMNVEV (reference sequence). The junction had 7 bases not matched to a gene; V was cut back by 7 bases and J by 7 bases. CDR3 size: 14 residues. As DNA, the CDR3 is TGTGCCAGCAAATCTAGCGGGGGAGAAAATGAGCAGTTCTTC. Translated, it gives CASKSSGGENEQFF.

This sequence joins TRBV6-6 and TRBJ2-2; D is possibly TRBD2 (5 bases). Germline V gene data show CDR1 as MNHNY and CDR2 as SVGAGI (reference sequence). Trimming took off 7 bases at V and 8 bases at J, with 20 bases between the two ends. The CDR3 is 15 residues long. CDR3 region: CASTQRATPSGELFF. The CDR3 DNA follows: TGTGCCAGCACCCAGAGGGCGACTCCGTCTGGGGAGCTGTTTTTT.

The chain links TRBV28 to TRBJ1-4, with D uncertain. V was trimmed by 2 bases and J by 4 bases, leaving 8 bases between them. CDR3 size: 14 residues. Germline lookup yields CDR1 MDHEN and CDR2 SYDVKM. This chain's CDR3 is CASSLRADNEKLFF. In DNA form, the CDR3 reads TGTGCCAGCAGTTTAAGGGCGGATAATGAAAAACTGTTTTTT.

Here the CDR3 DNA reads TGTGCCAGCAGCCCTAGGACAGGGGTGGGATACGAGCAGTACTTC. It yields the protein CASSPRTGVGYEQYF. This chain uses TRBV5-5 with TRBJ2-7, with 9 bases matching TRBD1. The V and J ends lost 4 bases and 4 bases, in that order; junction bases with no gene match: 9. CDR1 is SGHKS, CDR2 YYEKEE, per germline (reference sequence). The CDR3 runs to 15 residues.

The chain is built from TRBV6-5 and TRBJ1-2, with 8 positions matching TRBD1. Germline CDR1 is MNHEY and CDR2 is SVGAGI. V lost 5 bases, J lost 1 base, and 6 bases stayed unmatched. The CDR3 runs 15 residues. The CDR3 spells CASSPDRGDNYGYTF. Here the CDR3 DNA reads TGTGCCAGCAGTCCCGACAGGGGCGATAACTATGGCTACACCTTC.

The chain couples TRBV11-3 to TRBJ2-7; D is possibly TRBD1 or TRBD2 (5 bases each). The CDR3 runs 14 residues. The V gene lost 11 bases and the J gene lost 0 bases, with 17 bases spanning the gap. CDR1 SGHNT and CDR2 YENEEA come from the germline V gene. The CDR3 coding sequence is TGTGCCTCAGCAAGAGGGGCGAGCTCCTACGAGCAGTACTTC. Translation: CASARGASSYEQYF. Drawing the rest from reference TRBV11-3 and TRBJ2-7, the complete variable domain is EAGVVQSPRYKIIEKKQPVAFWCNPISGHNTLYWYLQNLGQGPELLIRYENEEAVDDSQLPKDRFSAERLKGVDSTLKIQPAELGDSAVYLCASARGASSYEQYFGPGTRLTVT.

The rearrangement uses TRBV7-9 and TRBJ1-1, with D maybe TRBD1 (6 bases). Trimming left V 5 bases short and J 3 bases short, with 10 bases between. The CDR3 spans 13 residues. Germline V gives CDR1 SEHNR, CDR2 FQNEAQ (reference sequence). CDR3 sequence reads: CASSPQGHTEAFF. The CDR3 DNA reads as TGTGCCAGCAGCCCACAGGGCCACACTGAAGCTTTCTTT.

The rearrangement joins TRBV19 to TRBJ2-3; 9 bases fit TRBD1. The CDR3 covers 13 residues. CDR1 and CDR2 (germline): LNHDA, SQIVND (reference sequence). Losses at the gene ends were 4 bases for V and 9 bases for J; bases not matched to a gene: 5. CDR3 amino acids: CASSTQDRGTQYF. CDR3 nucleotide sequence: TGTGCCAGTAGTACCCAGGACAGGGGAACGCAGTATTTT.

The gene calls are TRBV7-3 and TRBJ2-1, with a tentative D call TRBD1 (6 bases). The ends were cut back, 5 bases at V and 12 bases at J, with 17 bases in the middle. CDR1 is SGHTA, CDR2 FQGTGA, per germline. This CDR3 is built from 13 residues. The CDR3 is CASSRLGAEGQFF. In DNA, the CDR3 is TGTGCCAGCAGCAGATTGGGGGCCGAAGGGCAGTTCTTC.

The CDR3: CASSFEGREVDTQYF. DNA of the CDR3: TGTGCCAGCAGCTTCGAGGGCAGGGAGGTGGATACGCAGTATTTT. The chain employs TRBV11-2 and TRBJ2-3, with D perhaps TRBD2 (6 bases). The V gene lost 3 bases and the J gene lost 6 bases, with 16 bases spanning the gap. Germline-derived CDR1 and CDR2 are SGHAT and FQNNGV. This CDR3 comprises 15 residues.

V gene TRBV5-1 combines with J gene TRBJ1-1, with D possibly matching TRBD1 (5 bases). Germline CDR1 reads SGHRS; CDR2 reads YFSETQ. The CDR3 length is 15 residues. Between the trimmed V and J ends, which lost 4 bases and 4 bases, there was a span of 17 bases. The CDR3 region is CASSVMTGGSTEAFF. The CDR3 DNA sequence: TGCGCCAGCAGCGTAATGACCGGGGGGAGCACTGAAGCTTTCTTT.

This chain links TRBV15 with TRBJ2-3, with 9 bases matching TRBD2. CDR3 length equals 16 residues. Germline V gene data show CDR1 as LNHNV and CDR2 as YYDKDF (reference sequence). V was pared by 3 bases and J by 1 base, with 5 bases of the junction left unmatched. CDR3 nucleotide sequence: TGTGCCACCAGCAGGGTAGCGGGAGCTGGCACAGATACGCAGTATTTT. It codes for CATSRVAGAGTDTQYF.

The chain has TRBV7-2 and TRBJ1-2; 8 positions match TRBD1. The CDR3 consists of 15 residues. Germline CDR1 SGHTA, CDR2 FQGNSA. V lost 0 bases, J lost 8 bases, and 8 bases stayed unmatched. CDR3 DNA sequence: TGTGCCAGCAGCTTAGCCAGGGGGCAGGGTGACGGCTACACCTTC. Translation gives CASSLARGQGDGYTF.

This clone was counted between two and nine times. J is TRBJ2-2 and V is TRBV6-4; the match to TRBD2 covers 7 bases. CDR1 is MRHNA, CDR2 SNTAGT, per germline. Trimming at V came to 2 bases and at J to 4 bases, leaving 1 base not matched to a gene. The CDR3 is 14 residues long. The CDR3 sequence is CASSDASGTGELFF. CDR3 nucleotide sequence: TGTGCCAGCAGTGACGCTAGCGGCACCGGGGAGCTGTTTTTT.

This rearrangement joins TRBV7-9 to TRBJ2-5; 7 bases line up with TRBD1. The J segment lost 5 bases and the V segment lost 4 bases, leaving 13 bases of the junction unmatched. The germline gives CDR1 SEHNR, CDR2 FQNEAQ (reference sequence). This CDR3 is 16 amino acids long. In DNA form, the CDR3 reads TGTGCCAGCAGCTCACGACAGGGTTCGTTTGGGGAGACCCAGTACTTC. This encodes CASSSRQGSFGETQYF. The whole variable domain, remainder taken from reference TRBV7-9 and TRBJ2-5, is DTGVSQNPRHKITKRGQNVTFRCDPISEHNRLYWYRQTLGQGPEFLTYFQNEAQLEKSRLLSDRFSAERPKGSFSTLEIQRTEQGDSAMYLCASSSRQGSFGETQYFGPGTRLLVL.

The chain carries TRBV18 and TRBJ2-3; 8 bases align to TRBD1. CDR1 KGHSH and CDR2 LQKENI come from the germline V gene. The CDR3 covers 13 residues. With V trimmed by 8 bases and J by 1 base, 2 bases remained unmatched. The CDR3 DNA reads as TGTGCCAGCGCGGGACAGGGCACAGATACGCAGTATTTT. Translated: CASAGQGTDTQYF.

This chain uses TRBV28 with TRBJ2-7; D is perhaps TRBD2 (5 bases). The CDR3 extends over 15 amino acids. The V end was cut by 6 bases, the J end by 5 bases, with 20 bases between. Germline CDR1 and CDR2: MDHEN and SYDVKM. CDR3 sequence (DNA): TGTGCCAGCAGCACCCCACGAGGGAGTGTCCACGAGCAGTACTTC. Translating it yields CASSTPRGSVHEQYF.

The rearrangement joins TRBV7-2 to TRBJ2-2; 7 bases agree with TRBD1. The length of the CDR3 is 16 residues. Trimming cost V 5 bases and J 3 bases; bases outside gene matches: 9. Germline lookup yields CDR1 SGHTA and CDR2 FQGNSA. The DNA of the CDR3 is TGTGCCAGCAGCCCGCGAACAGGGGACGACACCGGGGAGCTGTTTTTT. Translating it yields CASSPRTGDDTGELFF.

The chain couples TRBV19 to TRBJ2-3, with 8 bases lining up with TRBD2. Germline V lookup: CDR1 LNHDA, CDR2 SQIVND (reference sequence). V lost 7 bases to trimming and J lost 0 bases; unmatched junction nucleotides: 15. The CDR3 loop spans 18 amino acids. CDR3 sequence: CASNPSAGASSSTDTQYF. CDR3 sequence (DNA): TGTGCCAGTAACCCCTCAGCGGGGGCATCCTCAAGCACAGATACGCAGTATTTT.

The gene calls are TRBV6-5 and TRBJ2-1; D possibly matches TRBD1 or TRBD2 (5 bases each). Trimming took off 6 bases at V and 8 bases at J, with 20 bases between the two ends. Germline CDR1 MNHEY, CDR2 SVGAGI. CDR3 length: 15 amino acids. The chain's CDR3 is CASSPGTDPPHEQFF. CDR3 sequence (DNA): TGTGCCAGCAGCCCCGGGACGGATCCCCCCCATGAGCAGTTCTTC.

This chain links TRBV10-3 with TRBJ2-7; 7 bases align to TRBD2. Germline CDR1 reads ENHRY; CDR2 reads SYGVKD. V lost 8 bases and J lost 5; bases outside the gene matches: 6. CDR3 size: 12 residues. CDR3 loop: CAIGRAGNEQYF. The CDR3 nucleotides are TGTGCCATCGGGCGAGCGGGGAACGAGCAGTACTTC.

This clone is a singleton in its sample. The V call is TRBV6-5, the J call TRBJ1-1; 8 bases line up with TRBD1. This CDR3 is 16 amino acids long. Germline V gene lookup returns CDR1 MNHEY and CDR2 SVGAGI. The trim removed 2 bases at V and 4 bases at J, leaving 9 bases unmatched. The CDR3 nucleotides read TGTGCCAGCAGTTACAAGGCAGGGGGCTTGAGCACTGAAGCTTTCTTT. Its protein product is CASSYKAGGLSTEAFF.

This clone is a singleton in its sample. This chain connects TRBV2 to TRBJ2-1; 7 bases line up with TRBD2. Germline trimming cut 8 bases from V and 5 bases from J; bases unmatched to any gene: 12. The CDR3 runs 15 residues. Germline CDR1 reads SNHLY; CDR2 reads FYNNEI. The CDR3 DNA follows: TGTGCCAGCTGCGAACTAGCGTTAGTGAACAATGAGCAGTTCTTC. This encodes CASCELALVNNEQFF.

The genes are TRBV7-2 and TRBJ2-7; 9 nucleotides match TRBD2. V shed 4 bases and J 2 bases; nucleotides not matched to a gene: 9. Germline assignment: CDR1 SGHTA and CDR2 FQGNSA. The length of the CDR3 is 16 residues. CDR3 nucleotides: TGTGCCAGCAGCTCGGGGTCTAGCGGGGAACCCTACGAGCAGTACTTC. Amino acid sequence: CASSSGSSGEPYEQYF. Looking up the rest from reference TRBV7-2 and TRBJ2-7 gives the full variable domain: GAGVSQSPSNKVTEKGKDVELRCDPISGHTALYWYRQSLGQGLEFLIYFQGNSAPDKSGLPSDRFSAERTGGSVSTLTIQRTQQEDSAVYLCASSSGSSGEPYEQYFGPGTRLTVT.

V gene TRBV7-9 combines with J gene TRBJ2-3, with D perhaps TRBD2 (5 bases). CDR3 length: 16 residues. Trimming removed 1 base at V and 0 bases at J, with 11 bases between. Looked up from germline, CDR1 is SEHNR and CDR2 is FQNEAQ (reference sequence). CDR3 in amino acids: CASSLDIAKSTDTQYF. DNA for the CDR3: TGTGCCAGCAGCTTAGACATAGCGAAGAGCACAGATACGCAGTATTTT.

J is TRBJ1-1 and V is TRBV15, with D unresolved. Trimming left V 1 base short and J 0 bases short, with 6 bases between. The germline gives CDR1 LNHNV, CDR2 YYDKDF (reference sequence). This CDR3 spans 14 amino acids. The CDR3 protein is CATSRVGMNTEAFF. CDR3 nucleotide sequence: TGTGCCACCAGCAGAGTGGGGATGAACACTGAAGCTTTCTTT.